The 10 T cell receptor beta chains reported below all come from one sample, sequenced in a study of shared clonotypes between healthy human individuals. Measured with immunoSEQ multiplex PCR; TCRdb has only the in-frame clones, and not every one. The repertoire holds more than 450,000 clones, 75% to 85% seen once, with 13% in the top ten. Sequencing input: PBMCs. The source is a woman aged 40 to 49 in good health. Some clones in this sample may be carry-over from other donors' samples.

The chain combines TRBV4-3 with TRBJ1-1; the D gene is possibly TRBD1 (5 bases). The CDR3 spans 14 residues. The germline V and J ends were trimmed by 3 bases and 3 bases, with 11 bases remaining between them. Germline CDR1 LGHNA, CDR2 YSLEER. The CDR3 DNA reads as TGCGCCAGCAGCCACCCTGGGGGGGACACTGAAGCTTTCTTT. Amino acid sequence: CASSHPGGDTEAFF.

This clone was detected a few times. The chain is built from TRBV15 and TRBJ1-5; D possibly corresponds to TRBD1 (6 bases). The CDR3 is 16 amino acids. Trimming left V 2 bases short and J 2 bases short, with 13 bases between. Germline V lookup: CDR1 LNHNV, CDR2 YYDKDF (reference sequence). Written as DNA, the CDR3 is TGTGCCACCAGCAGACGGTTGGACAGTGGCAATCAGCCCCAGCATTTT. It translates to CATSRRLDSGNQPQHF.

The chain combines TRBV15 with TRBJ2-7, with D uncertain. Germline values: CDR1 LNHNV, CDR2 YYDKDF (reference sequence). CDR3 length equals 16 residues. Deletions cut 0 bases from V and 2 bases from J, with 14 bases between. The CDR3 sequence is CATSRDRGTTPYEQYF. CDR3 bases: TGTGCCACCAGCAGAGATCGAGGTACTACCCCCTACGAGCAGTACTTC.

The rearrangement links TRBV19 to TRBJ1-5; 10 bases match TRBD1. The junction had 5 bases not matched to a gene; V was cut back by 4 bases and J by 5 bases. This CDR3 is 15 amino acids long. The germline V gene encodes CDR1 LNHDA and CDR2 SQIVND (reference sequence). CDR3 region: CASSTTGTGDQPQHF. For the CDR3, the DNA is TGTGCCAGTAGTACAACCGGGACAGGGGATCAGCCCCAGCATTTT.

The chain recombines TRBV15 with TRBJ2-1; D call uncertain. The CDR3 covers 14 residues. Trimming shortened V by 0 bases and J by 7 bases, and 10 bases separated the two germline ends. The germline V gene has CDR1 LNHNV and CDR2 YYDKDF (reference sequence). The CDR3 nucleotides read TGTGCCACCAGCAGAGATCTGGGCCCGAATGAGCAGTTCTTC. Translation: CATSRDLGPNEQFF. The entire variable domain, with the rest obtained from reference TRBV15 and TRBJ2-1, is as follows: DAMVIQNPRYQVTQFGKPVTLSCSQTLNHNVMYWYQQKSSQAPKLLFHYYDKDFNNEADTPDNFQSRRPNTSFCFLDIRSPGLGDTAMYLCATSRDLGPNEQFFGPGTRLTVL.

The rearrangement links TRBV14 to TRBJ1-3; no firm D call. CDR3 length: 14 residues. The germline gives CDR1 SGHDN, CDR2 FVKESK. V shed 4 bases and J shed 0 bases, with 7 bases lying between them. The CDR3 nucleotides are TGTGCCAGCAGCCCAGCCTTCTCTGGAAACACCATATATTTT. Translating it yields CASSPAFSGNTIYF.

In its sample, this clone was seen a few times. CDR3 residues: CASSYPGGGRETQYF. For the CDR3, the DNA is TGTGCCAGCAGCTACCCCGGGGGGGGGCGAGAGACCCAGTACTTC. The rearrangement joins TRBV11-2 to TRBJ2-5, with TRBD2 identical over 8 bases. V dropped 4 bases and J dropped 4; count of bases not matched to a gene: 8. The CDR3 contains 15 residues. Germline assignment: CDR1 SGHAT and CDR2 FQNNGV.

This clone turned up a few times. The genes are TRBV5-4 and TRBJ2-3; D gene uncertain. Germline V gives CDR1 SGHNT, CDR2 YYREEE (reference sequence). Trimming took 5 bases from V and 1 from J, leaving 8 bases between them. The CDR3 is 13 amino acids. The CDR3 loop reads CASSYLGTDTQYF. Written as DNA, the CDR3 is TGTGCCAGCAGTTACCTCGGCACAGATACGCAGTATTTT.

V usage is TRBV30 and J usage is TRBJ2-7, with 13 bases fitting TRBD2. The CDR3 covers 17 residues. After removal of 1 base from V and 4 bases from J, the junction contained 10 bases not matched to a gene. Germline CDR1 reads GTSNPN; CDR2 reads SVGIG (reference sequence). The CDR3 here is CAWSATSGRAGLYEQYF. CDR3 nucleotide sequence: TGTGCCTGGAGTGCTACTAGCGGGAGGGCCGGCCTTTACGAGCAGTACTTC.

This sequence joins TRBV29-1 and TRBJ2-7; D gene uncertain. Trimming took 6 bases from V and 3 from J, leaving 9 bases between them. The length of the CDR3 is 11 residues. CDR1 and CDR2 from the germline V gene are SQVTM and ANQGSEA. CDR3 in DNA: TGCAGCGTCCTAGATATCTACGAGCAGTACTTC. It encodes CSVLDIYEQYF.